The 12 T cell receptor beta chains below all came from one sample that was sequenced in a study of OX40 agonist ivuxolimab in advanced cancers. Method: immunoSEQ multiplex PCR; TCRdb's copy keeps in-frame clones and lacks some. Found here are about 59,000 clones, about 85% of them singletons; the top ten hold 3.5% to 4%. Material: CD4+ or CD8+ T cells sorted from blood, obtained in a trial of the OX40 agonist ivuxolimab. These receptors all come from an adult with an advanced solid tumor such as melanoma, head and neck, liver or kidney cancer.

This clone was seen just once. The V call is TRBV2, the J call TRBJ2-7; D might be TRBD1 or TRBD2, each matching 6 bases. The CDR3 contains 15 residues. CDR1 is SNHLY and CDR2 is FYNNEI in the germline V gene. V was shortened by 3 bases and J by 6 bases, with 18 bases between the two germline ends. The CDR3 spells CASSESGSGGGEQYF. CDR3 nucleotides: TGTGCCAGCAGTGAGTCAGGCAGTGGAGGGGGCGAGCAGTACTTC.

This chain links TRBV18 with TRBJ2-3; D perhaps matches TRBD1 (5 bases). The ends were cut back, 0 bases at V and 1 base at J, with 11 bases in the middle. This CDR3 is built from 16 residues. Germline-derived CDR1 and CDR2 are KGHSH and LQKENI. The CDR3 region is CASSPPAETGTDTQYF. DNA of the CDR3: TGTGCCAGCTCACCACCAGCTGAGACAGGCACAGATACGCAGTATTTT. Based on the CDR3 plus reference TRBV18 and TRBJ2-3, the full variable domain is NAGVMQNPRHLVRRRGQEARLRCSPMKGHSHVYWYRQLPEEGLKFMVYLQKENIIDESGMPKERFSAEFPKEGPSILRIQQVVRGDSAAYFCASSPPAETGTDTQYFGPGTRLTVL.

Here the CDR3 reads CSVELQAQYEQYF. The CDR3 nucleotides read TGCAGCGTTGAGTTGCAGGCCCAGTACGAGCAGTACTTC. The chain employs TRBV29-1 and TRBJ2-7, with D hard to call. This CDR3 spans 13 amino acids. Deletions cut 3 bases from V and 4 bases from J, with 13 bases between. Germline V gene lookup returns CDR1 SQVTM and CDR2 ANQGSEA.

This clone has only a few counts. The chain has TRBV7-9 and TRBJ2-1; 8 bases map to TRBD2. The CDR3 has 14 amino acids. V dropped 4 bases and J dropped 15; count of bases not matched to a gene: 14. Germline V gene sequence: CDR1 SEHNR, CDR2 FQNEAQ (reference sequence). The CDR3 DNA reads as TGTGCCAGCAGCTCCATCACCCCGGGACTAGTGGGGTTCTTC. Translating gives CASSSITPGLVGFF. Based on the CDR3 plus reference TRBV7-9 and TRBJ2-1, the full variable domain is DTGVSQNPRHKITKRGQNVTFRCDPISEHNRLYWYRQTLGQGPEFLTYFQNEAQLEKSRLLSDRFSAERPKGSFSTLEIQRTEQGDSAMYLCASSSITPGLVGFFGPGTRLTVL.

The V call is TRBV7-2, the J call TRBJ2-7; D assignment may be TRBD1 or TRBD2 (6 bases each). V was shortened by 3 bases and J by 6 bases, with 18 bases between the two germline ends. The CDR3 is 15 residues long. Germline V gives CDR1 SGHTA, CDR2 FQGNSA. CDR3 nucleotide sequence: TGTGCCAGCAGCTTTGTTCAGGGGCAGGGAGGCGAGCAGTACTTC. This translates into CASSFVQGQGGEQYF. Drawing the rest from reference TRBV7-2 and TRBJ2-7, the complete variable domain is GAGVSQSPSNKVTEKGKDVELRCDPISGHTALYWYRQSLGQGLEFLIYFQGNSAPDKSGLPSDRFSAERTGGSVSTLTIQRTQQEDSAVYLCASSFVQGQGGEQYFGPGTRLTVT.

The chain has TRBV7-9 and TRBJ2-3; TRBD2 agrees at 10 bases. V gave up 5 bases and J gave up 6 bases; unmatched junction bases: 11. The length of the CDR3 is 16 residues. Germline loops: CDR1 SEHNR, CDR2 FQNEAQ (reference sequence). CDR3 sequence reads: CASSPPQRGGRDTQYF. CDR3 coding DNA: TGTGCCAGCAGCCCACCCCAGCGGGGGGGCAGGGATACGCAGTATTTT.

The chain carries TRBV11-3 and TRBJ1-1; the match to TRBD1 covers 8 bases. After removal of 4 bases from V and 0 bases from J, the junction contained 4 bases not matched to a gene. Germline-derived CDR1 and CDR2 are SGHNT and YENEEA. The CDR3 is 15 amino acids. In DNA, the CDR3 is TGTGCCAGCAGCTCCCGGACAGGGATGAACACTGAAGCTTTCTTT. Its translation: CASSSRTGMNTEAFF. The full variable domain, in which reference TRBV11-3 and TRBJ1-1 provide the parts outside the CDR3, is EAGVVQSPRYKIIEKKQPVAFWCNPISGHNTLYWYLQNLGQGPELLIRYENEEAVDDSQLPKDRFSAERLKGVDSTLKIQPAELGDSAVYLCASSSRTGMNTEAFFGQGTRLTVV.

The V and J genes are TRBV15 and TRBJ2-1; 7 bases agree with TRBD1. Germline V gene sequence: CDR1 LNHNV, CDR2 YYDKDF (reference sequence). Trimming cost V 11 bases and J 6 bases; bases outside gene matches: 16. The CDR3 loop spans 15 amino acids. In DNA form, the CDR3 reads TGTGCCCCACCTCGACAGGCAAGACAGGGCAATGAGCAGTTCTTC. Amino acids: CAPPRQARQGNEQFF.

CDR3 protein: CASSPWGGADTQYF. The DNA of the CDR3 is TGTGCCAGCTCACCATGGGGAGGGGCAGATACGCAGTATTTT. The rearrangement links TRBV18 to TRBJ2-3, with 7 bases fitting TRBD2. Germline V gives CDR1 KGHSH, CDR2 LQKENI. This CDR3 comprises 14 residues. The V gene end was trimmed by 2 bases and the J gene end by 4 bases; junction bases not matched to a gene: 3.

This chain joins TRBV7-9 and TRBJ2-7; D may match TRBD1 or TRBD2 (6 bases each). Looked up from germline, CDR1 is SEHNR and CDR2 is FQNEAQ (reference sequence). The V end lost 1 base, the J end lost 1 base, and 11 bases lay between the germline ends. The length of the CDR3 is 15 residues. The CDR3 sequence: CASSLEGGRSYEQYF. The CDR3 DNA sequence: TGTGCCAGCAGCTTAGAAGGGGGGCGTTCCTACGAGCAGTACTTC.

The rearrangement uses TRBV2 and TRBJ1-5, with D hard to call. This CDR3 spans 14 amino acids. From germline, CDR1 is SNHLY and CDR2 FYNNEI. V shed 2 bases and J shed 0 bases, with 5 bases lying between them. The DNA of the CDR3 is TGTGCCAGCAGTGAAAGTTATAGCAATCAGCCCCAGCATTTT. Translating gives CASSESYSNQPQHF. Full variable domain (rest looked up from reference TRBV2 and TRBJ1-5): EPEVTQTPSHQVTQMGQEVILRCVPISNHLYFYWYRQILGQKVEFLVSFYNNEISEKSEIFDDQFSVERPDGSNFTLKIRSTKLEDSAMYFCASSESYSNQPQHFGDGTRLSIL.

This clone has only one observation. This rearrangement joins TRBV28 to TRBJ1-5; no clear D. Trimming stripped 6 bases from V and 1 base from J, with 13 bases between. The CDR3 spans 15 residues. In germline, CDR1 is MDHEN, CDR2 SYDVKM. CDR3 in DNA: TGTGCCAGCAGGCGTCCCGGATCCAGCAATCAGCCCCAGCATTTT. Protein: CASRRPGSSNQPQHF.